This T cell receptor (beta chain) was sequenced in a study of a mutant IDH1 vaccine in newly diagnosed glioma. Study at large: Earlier therapy was either radiotherapy, temozolomide, or both, and most got both. Notes on the study in general: It seemed that pseudoprogression was not linked to changes in the top peripheral T cell clonotypes.

Profiled with immunoSEQ multiplex PCR; TCRdb holds only in-frame clones, not every one. Altogether around 30,000 clones are present, approximately 78% being singletons, with the ten largest covering roughly 7.1%. Details on this clone: What it recognizes is unknown.

The CDR3 loop spans 14 amino acids. Trimming stripped 4 bases from V and 5 bases from J, with 11 bases between. Germline assignment: CDR1 MNHEY and CDR2 SMNVEV (reference sequence). Time point here: week 35, safety follow-up. Vaccination comprised doses that each held 300 ug of mutant IDH1 20-mer peptide, plus topical imiquimod. Patients, over weeks 1, 3, 5, 7, 11, 15, 19 and 23, received a total of eight vaccinations. Sequencing was performed on PBMCs, taken from a glioma patient whose treatment included an IDH1 peptide vaccine. The TCR comes from a young woman with glioma. This chain joins TRBV27 and TRBJ1-4; no clear D gene. Here the CDR3 DNA reads TGTGCCAGCAGTTGGTCCAGAGAGAATGAAAAACTGTTTTTT. The encoded protein is CASSWSRENEKLFF.